These T cell receptor beta chains were read from a single sample in a study of T cells in Graves' hyperthyroidism and ophthalmopathy. TCRdb analysed the multiplex PCR reads with MiXCR anew, one entry per CDR3 protein. The sample yields almost 600,000 distinct CDR3 sequences, 46% seen once. The sample taken for sequencing was peripheral blood or thyroid tissue (not recorded which). Every receptor here comes from a woman aged 18-30 years with Graves' hyperthyroidism. Both conserved end residues are part of each CDR3. D genes are given only for firm matches. Only part of the rows carry a size: once, few, many, or a class if the clone is expanded.

d_call | clone_size | j_call | v_call | cdr3_nt | cdr3_aa
TRBD1 | once | TRBJ1-6 | TRBV7-4 | TGTGCCAGCAGCTCGATAGCGGTTACGGGACAGGGGGCAGGTTCACCCCTCCACTTT | CASSSIAVTGQGAGSPLHF
TRBD2 | few | TRBJ2-7 | TRBV20-1 | TGCAGTGCCAAGACTAGCTCCAGCTCCTACGAGCAGTACTTC | CSAKTSSSSYEQYF
TRBD1 | many | TRBJ1-4 | TRBV20-1 | TGCAGTGCTGGCCCGGGACAGGTCGAAAAACTGTTTTTT | CSAGPGQVEKLFF
. | . | TRBJ2-7 | TRBV10-3 | TGTGCCATCAGTGAGGGCGGAAGGGTCGGATACGAGCAGTACTTC | CAISEGGRVGYEQYF
TRBD1 | many | TRBJ1-2 | TRBV11-2 | TGTGCCAGCAGCTTGGACAGGTCTTCGGTTGGCTACACCTTC | CASSLDRSSVGYTF
. | many | TRBJ1-1 | TRBV7-6 | TGTGCCAGCAGCTTGCGTAGAGAGGGCGGTATGAAGGCTTTCTTT | CASSLRREGGMKAFF
. | . | TRBJ1-3 | TRBV20-1 | TGCAGTGCTACAGCGACAAACACCATATATTTT | CSATATNTIYF
. | many | TRBJ2-7 | TRBV12-3/TRBV12-4 | TGTGCCAGCAGTCCCACCCCCCGGGTCCTTGGGTACTTC | CASSPTPRVLGYF
. | few | TRBJ1-1 | TRBV18 | TGTGCCAGCTCACTTTCTTGGACCGAGAACACTGAAGCTTTCTTT | CASSLSWTENTEAFF
. | many | TRBJ1-2 | TRBV28 | TGTGCCACCCGGGAACAGAACTATGGCTACACCTTC | CATREQNYGYTF
. | . | TRBJ1-3 | TRBV6-1 | TGTGCCATCAGTGATCCGAGGGACATCTCTGGAAACACCATATATTTT | CAISDPRDISGNTIYF
. | . | TRBJ1-2 | TRBV29-1 | TGCAGCGTTGGGGAGGACCTCCCTTTCTATGGCTACACCTTC | CSVGEDLPFYGYTF
. | . | TRBJ2-5 | TRBV14 | TGTGCCAGCAGCCAAGATCTGACGCGGGAGACCCAGTACTTC | CASSQDLTRETQYF
. | . | TRBJ1-5 | TRBV6-1 | TGTGCCAGCAGAGTTAACAGTGGCAATCAGCCCCAGCATTTT | CASRVNSGNQPQHF
TRBD2 | many | TRBJ2-7 | TRBV7-3 | TGTGCCAGCAGCTTAGTTTTCGGGAGGGCTCCCTACGAGCAGTACTTC | CASSLVFGRAPYEQYF
TRBD1 | many | TRBJ1-1 | TRBV6-5 | TGTGCCAGCAGTTACTCTCAGGGGGGAACTGAAGCTTTCTTT | CASSYSQGGTEAFF
TRBD2 | . | TRBJ2-3 | TRBV7-8 | TGTGCCAGCAGCTTAAGGGAGGGCAGTGCAGATACGCAGTATTTT | CASSLREGSADTQYF
. | many | TRBJ1-1 | TRBV4-2 | TGTGCCAGCAGCCAAGATCCGCGCCGACGGTCGGCTGAAGCTTTCTTT | CASSQDPRRRSAEAFF
TRBD1 | . | TRBJ1-5 | TRBV15 | TGTGCCACCCGCTGGGACAGGGATTCTCAGCCCCAGCATTTT | CATRWDRDSQPQHF
. | many | TRBJ1-2 | TRBV2 | TGTGCCAGCAGTGAATATGGGGGAACGGACTATGGCTACACCTTC | CASSEYGGTDYGYTF
. | . | TRBJ1-2 | TRBV29-1 | TGCAGCGTTGAAGGGGGACGGATCGTCCACACCTTC | CSVEGGRIVHTF
TRBD1 | many | TRBJ2-1 | TRBV29-1 | TGCAGCGTTGATGGGACAGGGGTCAGTGAGCAGTTCTTC | CSVDGTGVSEQFF
TRBD1 | . | TRBJ1-1 | TRBV7-3 | TGTGCCAGCAGCCCGGGACAGAAAGCTTTCTTT | CASSPGQKAFF
. | many | TRBJ1-5 | TRBV10-3 | TGTGCCATCAGTGAGTCGACTCGAGATCAGCCCCAGCATTTT | CAISESTRDQPQHF
. | . | TRBJ2-5 | TRBV30 | TGTGCCTGGAGTGTAGGTCACCAAGAGACCCAGTACTTC | CAWSVGHQETQYF
TRBD1 | many | TRBJ2-7 | TRBV4-3 | TGCGCCAGCAGCCAGAGACAGGGACCCGACTACGAGCAGTACTTC | CASSQRQGPDYEQYF
. | . | TRBJ1-2 | TRBV15 | TGTGCCACCAGCACCGCGGGGACTGTCTACACCTTC | CATSTAGTVYTF
TRBD1 | . | TRBJ1-4 | TRBV7-9 | TGTGCCAGCAGCTTCAACAGGGGAGAAAAACTGTTTTTT | CASSFNRGEKLFF
. | many | TRBJ1-2 | TRBV29-1 | TGCAGCGCCCGAACCGGGAGCAATGGCTACACCTTC | CSARTGSNGYTF
. | many | TRBJ1-3 | TRBV11-2 | TGTGCCAGCAGCTTAGCCCAGGGGCGAGGAAACACCATATATTTT | CASSLAQGRGNTIYF
. | many | TRBJ1-2 | TRBV29-1 | TGCAGCGTCCCAGACCCTAACTATGGCTACACCTTC | CSVPDPNYGYTF
. | . | TRBJ2-5 | TRBV2 | TGTGCCAGCTCTAAAGGGCGGGCAGAGACCCAGTACTTC | CASSKGRAETQYF
. | many | TRBJ1-1 | TRBV12-3/TRBV12-4 | TGTGCCAGCATCTCCCGACGCGGAGCTGAAGCTTTCTTT | CASISRRGAEAFF
. | . | TRBJ2-2 | TRBV27 | TGTGCCAGCAGTTTTAGCGGAACGAACACCGGGGAGCTGTTTTTT | CASSFSGTNTGELFF
. | many | TRBJ1-2 | TRBV7-9 | TGTGCCAGCAGCCGCCTCCGGGACGGGTATGGCTACACCTTC | CASSRLRDGYGYTF
TRBD1 | many | TRBJ1-6 | TRBV7-2 | TGTGCCAGCAGCCCCGGGACAGGGTTACAGTGGTCACCCCTCCACTTT | CASSPGTGLQWSPLHF
TRBD1 | few | TRBJ2-7 | TRBV19 | TGTGCCAGTAGTGGCAGGACAGGGATCTACGAGCAGTACTTC | CASSGRTGIYEQYF
. | many | TRBJ2-2 | TRBV11-3 | TGTGCCAGCAGCCGGACCGGGCGCGGGGAGCTGTTTTTT | CASSRTGRGELFF
. | . | TRBJ2-6 | TRBV9 | TGTGCCAGCAGCGTAGCTGGGGGCTCTGGGGCCAACGTCCTGACTTTC | CASSVAGGSGANVLTF
TRBD2 | . | TRBJ2-5 | TRBV7-2 | TGTGCCAGCTCCACCCCCGGGACTAGCCACGAGACCCAGTACTTC | CASSTPGTSHETQYF
TRBD1 | many | TRBJ2-6 | TRBV6-6 | TGTGCCAGCAGTCACATCTTCCACGTCAGGGGGCGTGGGGCCAACGTCCTGACTTTC | CASSHIFHVRGRGANVLTF
. | . | TRBJ2-5 | TRBV25-1 | TGTGTACGCGACGGGACCCAGTACTTC | CVRDGTQYF
TRBD2 | many | TRBJ2-7 | TRBV7-2 | TGTGCCAGCAGCTCCCCTGGACTAGCGGGAGACTACGAGCAGTACTTC | CASSSPGLAGDYEQYF
. | . | TRBJ1-4 | TRBV29-1 | TGCAGCGTTGAAGAACAGGAGTTT | CSVEEQEF
TRBD2 | . | TRBJ2-7 | TRBV7-9 | TGTGCCAGCAGCTTGAGGGTGGTAGCGGGAGAGGATGAGCAGTACTTC | CASSLRVVAGEDEQYF
TRBD2 | many | TRBJ2-7 | TRBV20-1 | TGCAGTGCTAGAGACCCAAGGACTAGCGACTCCTACGAGCAGTACTTC | CSARDPRTSDSYEQYF
TRBD1 | . | TRBJ1-5 | TRBV9 | TGTGCCAGCAGTCTACACCAGGGGGGAGGCAATCAGCCCCAGCATTTT | CASSLHQGGGNQPQHF
. | many | TRBJ1-1 | TRBV7-9 | TGTGCCAGCAGCTCCACAGAAGGGACTGAAGCTTTCTTT | CASSSTEGTEAFF
. | . | TRBJ2-7 | TRBV15 | TGTGCCACCAGCTTCCAGGGGGGCACTTTCTACGAGCAGTACTTC | CATSFQGGTFYEQYF
TRBD1 | . | TRBJ1-2 | TRBV15 | TGTGCCACCAGCAGTTACGACAGGGCCGGCTACACCTTC | CATSSYDRAGYTF
TRBD2 | . | TRBJ2-5 | TRBV29-1 | TGCAGCAGTGAAGCCAGCGGGAGAGGAATGGAGACCCAGTACTTC | CSSEASGRGMETQYF
. | . | TRBJ2-6 | TRBV10-3 | TGTGCCATCAGCGGCACGGTGAGGGCCAACGTCCTGACTTTC | CAISGTVRANVLTF
. | many | TRBJ1-1 | TRBV5-1 | TGCGCCAGCAGCTTGTTACCCCGGGGGCGAGGTGAAGCTTTCTTT | CASSLLPRGRGEAFF